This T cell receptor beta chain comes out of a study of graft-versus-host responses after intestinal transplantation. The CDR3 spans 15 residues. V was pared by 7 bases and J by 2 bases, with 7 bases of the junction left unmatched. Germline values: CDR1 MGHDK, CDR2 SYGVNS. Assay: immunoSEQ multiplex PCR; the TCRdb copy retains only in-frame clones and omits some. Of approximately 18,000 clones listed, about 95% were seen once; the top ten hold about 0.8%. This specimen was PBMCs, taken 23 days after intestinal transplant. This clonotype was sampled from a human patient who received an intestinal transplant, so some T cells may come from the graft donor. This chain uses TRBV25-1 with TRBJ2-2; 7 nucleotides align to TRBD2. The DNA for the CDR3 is TGTGCCAGCACCCTCAGCGGGACCAACACCGGGGAGCTGTTTTTT. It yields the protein CASTLSGTNTGELFF.